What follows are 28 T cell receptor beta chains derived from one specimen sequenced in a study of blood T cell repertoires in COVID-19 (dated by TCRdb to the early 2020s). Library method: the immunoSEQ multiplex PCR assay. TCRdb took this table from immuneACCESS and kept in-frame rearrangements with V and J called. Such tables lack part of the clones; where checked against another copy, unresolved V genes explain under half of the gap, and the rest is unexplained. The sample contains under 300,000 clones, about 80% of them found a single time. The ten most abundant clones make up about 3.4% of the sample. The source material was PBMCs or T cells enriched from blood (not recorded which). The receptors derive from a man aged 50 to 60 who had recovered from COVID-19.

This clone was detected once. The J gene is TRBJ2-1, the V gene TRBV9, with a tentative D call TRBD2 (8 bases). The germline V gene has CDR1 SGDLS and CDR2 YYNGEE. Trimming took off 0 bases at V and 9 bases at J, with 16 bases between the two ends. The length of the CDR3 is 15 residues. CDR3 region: CASSVVPGGGPEQFF. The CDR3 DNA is TGTGCCAGCAGCGTAGTCCCGGGAGGGGGCCCTGAGCAGTTCTTC. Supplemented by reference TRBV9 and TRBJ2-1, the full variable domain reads DSGVTQTPKHLITATGQRVTLRCSPRSGDLSVYWYQQSLDQGLQFLIQYYNGEERAKGNILERFSAQQFPDLHSELNLSSLELGDSALYFCASSVVPGGGPEQFFGPGTRLTVL.

CDR3 coding DNA: TGCGCCAGCAGCCAACATCAGGGGGCTGGAAACACCATATATTTT. Amino acids: CASSQHQGAGNTIYF. The gene calls are TRBV4-1 and TRBJ1-3, with TRBD1 matching over 7 bases. Germline V gene lookup returns CDR1 MGHRA and CDR2 YSYEKL. This CDR3 is 15 amino acids long. Trimming at V came to 2 bases and at J to 2 bases, leaving 3 bases not matched to a gene.

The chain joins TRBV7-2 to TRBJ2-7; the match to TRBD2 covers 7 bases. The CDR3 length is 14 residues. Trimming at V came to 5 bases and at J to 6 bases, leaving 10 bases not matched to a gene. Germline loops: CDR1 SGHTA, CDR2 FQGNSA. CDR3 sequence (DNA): TGTGCCAGCAGCCAACTCGGGGGGTCGTTCGAGCAGTACTTC. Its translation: CASSQLGGSFEQYF.

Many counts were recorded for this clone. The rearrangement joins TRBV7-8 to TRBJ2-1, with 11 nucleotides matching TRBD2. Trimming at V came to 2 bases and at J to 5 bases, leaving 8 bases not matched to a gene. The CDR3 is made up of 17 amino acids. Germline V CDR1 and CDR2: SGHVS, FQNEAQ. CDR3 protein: CASSLRSGTSGHNEQFF. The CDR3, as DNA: TGTGCCAGCAGCTTAAGGTCCGGGACTAGCGGCCACAATGAGCAGTTCTTC.

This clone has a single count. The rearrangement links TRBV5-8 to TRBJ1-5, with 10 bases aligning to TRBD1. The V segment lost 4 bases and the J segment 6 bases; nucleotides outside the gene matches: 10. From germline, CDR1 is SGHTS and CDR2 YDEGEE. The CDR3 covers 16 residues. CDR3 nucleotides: TGTGCCAGCAGCCTAAGAGGACAGGGGGGAGGTCAGCCCCAGCATTTT. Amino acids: CASSLRGQGGGQPQHF. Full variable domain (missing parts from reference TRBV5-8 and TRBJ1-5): EAGVTQSPTHLIKTRGQQATLRCSPISGHTSVYWYQQALGLGLQFLLWYDEGEERNRGNFPPRFSGRQFPNYSSELNVNALELEDSALYLCASSLRGQGGGQPQHFGDGTRLSIL.

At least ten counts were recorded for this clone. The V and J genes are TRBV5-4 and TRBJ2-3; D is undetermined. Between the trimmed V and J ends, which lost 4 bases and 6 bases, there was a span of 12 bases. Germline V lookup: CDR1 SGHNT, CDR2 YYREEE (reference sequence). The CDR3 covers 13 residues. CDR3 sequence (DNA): TGTGCCAGCAGCAATCCGGGTCTTGATACGCAGTATTTT. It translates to CASSNPGLDTQYF.

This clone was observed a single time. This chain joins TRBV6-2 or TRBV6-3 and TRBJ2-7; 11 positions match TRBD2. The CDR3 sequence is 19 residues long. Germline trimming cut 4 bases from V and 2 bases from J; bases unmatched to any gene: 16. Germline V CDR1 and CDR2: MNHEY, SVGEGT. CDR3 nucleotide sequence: TGTGCCAGCAGTTTTACCGGGACTAGCGGCGTTTTGAGCCCCTACGAGCAGTACTTC. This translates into CASSFTGTSGVLSPYEQYF.

DNA for the CDR3: TGTGCCAGCAGCTTAGCGGTTTCAGGGATCTATGGCTACACCTTC. It translates to CASSLAVSGIYGYTF. The V call is TRBV7-9, the J call TRBJ1-2; D might be TRBD1 (5 bases). The V gene's germline CDR1 is SEHNR and CDR2 FQNEAQ (reference sequence). The V end lost 0 bases, the J end lost 4 bases, and 12 bases lay between the germline ends. The CDR3 is made up of 15 amino acids.

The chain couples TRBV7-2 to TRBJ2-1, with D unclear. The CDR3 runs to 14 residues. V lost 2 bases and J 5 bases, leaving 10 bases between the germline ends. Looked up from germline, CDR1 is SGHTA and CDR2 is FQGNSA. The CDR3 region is CASSLPTANNEQFF. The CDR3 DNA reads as TGTGCCAGCAGCTTACCAACAGCAAACAATGAGCAGTTCTTC.

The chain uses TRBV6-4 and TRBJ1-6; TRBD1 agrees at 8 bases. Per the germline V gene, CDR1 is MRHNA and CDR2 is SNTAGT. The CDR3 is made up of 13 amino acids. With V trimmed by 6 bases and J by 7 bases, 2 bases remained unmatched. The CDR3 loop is CASSRDRNSPLHF. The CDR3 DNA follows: TGTGCCAGCAGCCGGGACAGGAATTCACCCCTCCACTTT.

The CDR3 coding sequence is TGTGCCAGCAGTGACTCGGCCGCAGGGGGCTATGGCTACACCTTC. Translated: CASSDSAAGGYGYTF. This chain links TRBV6-4 with TRBJ1-2; 7 positions match TRBD1. Germline V gene sequence: CDR1 MRHNA, CDR2 SNTAGT. The ends lost 0 bases at V and 4 bases at J; junction bases unmatched: 5. There are 15 residues in the CDR3.

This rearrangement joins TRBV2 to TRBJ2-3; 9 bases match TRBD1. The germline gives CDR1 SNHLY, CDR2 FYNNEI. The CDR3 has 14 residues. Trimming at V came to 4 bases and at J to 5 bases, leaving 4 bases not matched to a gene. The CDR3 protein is CASSGGTGRDTQYF. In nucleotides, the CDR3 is TGTGCCAGCAGTGGGGGGACAGGGAGAGATACGCAGTATTTT. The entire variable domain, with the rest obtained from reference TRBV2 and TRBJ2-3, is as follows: EPEVTQTPSHQVTQMGQEVILRCVPISNHLYFYWYRQILGQKVEFLVSFYNNEISEKSEIFDDQFSVERPDGSNFTLKIRSTKLEDSAMYFCASSGGTGRDTQYFGPGTRLTVL.

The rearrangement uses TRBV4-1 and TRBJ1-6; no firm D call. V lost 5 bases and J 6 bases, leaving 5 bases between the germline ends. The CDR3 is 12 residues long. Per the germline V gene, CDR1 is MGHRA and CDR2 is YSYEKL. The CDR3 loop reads CASSTVNSPLHF. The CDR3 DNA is TGCGCCAGCAGCACAGTTAATTCACCCCTCCACTTT.

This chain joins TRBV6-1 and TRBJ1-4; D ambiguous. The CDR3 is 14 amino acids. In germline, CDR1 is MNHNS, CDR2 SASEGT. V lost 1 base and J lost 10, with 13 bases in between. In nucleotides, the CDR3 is TGTGCCAGCAGTGAAGTGAGGCAGAGCGGAAAACTGTTTTTT. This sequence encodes CASSEVRQSGKLFF.

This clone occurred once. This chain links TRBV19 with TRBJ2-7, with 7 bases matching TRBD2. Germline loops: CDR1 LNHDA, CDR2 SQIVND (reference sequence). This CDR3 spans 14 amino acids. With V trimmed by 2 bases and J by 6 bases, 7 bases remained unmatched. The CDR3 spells CASSIPGRYGEQYF. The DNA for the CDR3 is TGTGCCAGTAGTATACCCGGGAGGTATGGCGAGCAGTACTTC.

This CDR3 is CAWSVNRQIGQPQHF. CDR3 coding DNA: TGTGCCTGGAGTGTGAACAGACAGATTGGTCAGCCCCAGCATTTT. The chain uses TRBV30 and TRBJ1-5, with D possibly TRBD1 on 5 matching bases. CDR3 size: 15 residues. CDR1 and CDR2 from the germline V gene are GTSNPN and SVGIG (reference sequence). V dropped 0 bases and J dropped 6 bases, with 15 bases sitting between them.

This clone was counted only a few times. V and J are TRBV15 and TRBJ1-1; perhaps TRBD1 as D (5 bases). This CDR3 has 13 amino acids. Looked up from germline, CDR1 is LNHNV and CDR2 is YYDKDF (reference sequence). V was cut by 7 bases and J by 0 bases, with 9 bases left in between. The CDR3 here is CATTETVNTEAFF. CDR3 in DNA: TGTGCCACCACCGAGACAGTGAACACTGAAGCTTTCTTT.

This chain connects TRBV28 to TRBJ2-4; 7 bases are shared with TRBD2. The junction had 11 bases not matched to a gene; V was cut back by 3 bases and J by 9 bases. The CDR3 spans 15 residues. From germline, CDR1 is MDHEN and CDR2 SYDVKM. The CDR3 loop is CASSFGQAGRGIQYF. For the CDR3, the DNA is TGTGCCAGCAGTTTCGGGCAGGCAGGGAGGGGCATTCAGTACTTC.

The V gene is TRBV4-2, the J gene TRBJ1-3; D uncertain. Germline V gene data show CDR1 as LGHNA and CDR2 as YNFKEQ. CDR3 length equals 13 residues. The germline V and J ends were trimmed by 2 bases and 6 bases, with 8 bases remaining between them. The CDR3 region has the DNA TGTGCCAGCAGCCAATATTTAGAAAACACCATATATTTT. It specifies CASSQYLENTIYF.

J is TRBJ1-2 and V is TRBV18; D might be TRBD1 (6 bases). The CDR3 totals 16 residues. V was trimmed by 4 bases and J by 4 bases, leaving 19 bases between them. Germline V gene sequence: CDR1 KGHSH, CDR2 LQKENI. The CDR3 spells CASSRREDSTIYGYTF. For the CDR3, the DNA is TGTGCCAGCTCACGACGAGAGGACAGTACCATCTATGGCTACACCTTC.

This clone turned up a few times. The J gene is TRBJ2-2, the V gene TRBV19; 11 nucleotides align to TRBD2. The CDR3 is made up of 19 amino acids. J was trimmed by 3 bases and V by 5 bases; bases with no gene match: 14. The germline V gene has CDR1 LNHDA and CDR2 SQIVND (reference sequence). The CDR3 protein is CASSPRGTSGTTDTGELFF. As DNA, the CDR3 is TGTGCCAGTAGTCCGAGGGGGACTAGCGGAACTACGGACACCGGGGAGCTGTTTTTT.

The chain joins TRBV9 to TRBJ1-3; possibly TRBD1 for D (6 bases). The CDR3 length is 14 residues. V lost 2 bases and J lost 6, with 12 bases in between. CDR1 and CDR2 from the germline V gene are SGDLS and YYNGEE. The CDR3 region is CASSVSNRENTIYF. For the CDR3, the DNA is TGTGCCAGCAGCGTTTCGAACAGGGAAAACACCATATATTTT.

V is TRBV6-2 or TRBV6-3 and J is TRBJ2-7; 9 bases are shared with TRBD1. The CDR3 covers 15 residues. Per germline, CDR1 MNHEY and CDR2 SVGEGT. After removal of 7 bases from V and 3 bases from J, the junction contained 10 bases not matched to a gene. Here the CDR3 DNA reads TGTGCCAGCACCCCCCCCACAGGGGGCCGCTACGAGCAGTACTTC. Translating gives CASTPPTGGRYEQYF.

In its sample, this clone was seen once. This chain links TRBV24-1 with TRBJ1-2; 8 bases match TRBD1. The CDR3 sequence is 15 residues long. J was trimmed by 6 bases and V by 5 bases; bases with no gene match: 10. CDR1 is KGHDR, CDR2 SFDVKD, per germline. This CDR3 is CATSAGGRTGHGYTF. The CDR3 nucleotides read TGTGCCACCAGTGCAGGAGGTAGGACAGGGCATGGCTACACCTTC.

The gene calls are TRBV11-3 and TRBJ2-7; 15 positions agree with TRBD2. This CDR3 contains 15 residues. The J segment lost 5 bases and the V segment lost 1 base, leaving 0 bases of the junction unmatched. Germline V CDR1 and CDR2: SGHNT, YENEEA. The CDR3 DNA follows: TGTGCCAGCAGCTTAGGGACTAGCGGGGGGGACGAGCAGTACTTC. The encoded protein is CASSLGTSGGDEQYF.

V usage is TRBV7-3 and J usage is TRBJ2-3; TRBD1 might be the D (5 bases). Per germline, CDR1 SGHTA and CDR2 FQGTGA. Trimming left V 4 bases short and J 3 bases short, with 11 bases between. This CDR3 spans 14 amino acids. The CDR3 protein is CASSSQGATDTQYF. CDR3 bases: TGTGCCAGCAGCTCCCAAGGGGCAACAGATACGCAGTATTTT.

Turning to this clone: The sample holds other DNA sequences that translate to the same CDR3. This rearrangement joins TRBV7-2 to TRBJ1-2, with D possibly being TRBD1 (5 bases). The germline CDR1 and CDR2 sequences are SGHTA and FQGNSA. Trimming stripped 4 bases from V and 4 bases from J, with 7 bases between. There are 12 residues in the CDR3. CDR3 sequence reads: CASSSQGYGYTF. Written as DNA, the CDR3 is TGTGCCAGCAGCTCCCAGGGCTATGGCTACACCTTC. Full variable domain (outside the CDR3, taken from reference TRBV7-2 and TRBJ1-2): GAGVSQSPSNKVTEKGKDVELRCDPISGHTALYWYRQSLGQGLEFLIYFQGNSAPDKSGLPSDRFSAERTGGSVSTLTIQRTQQEDSAVYLCASSSQGYGYTFGSGTRLTVV.

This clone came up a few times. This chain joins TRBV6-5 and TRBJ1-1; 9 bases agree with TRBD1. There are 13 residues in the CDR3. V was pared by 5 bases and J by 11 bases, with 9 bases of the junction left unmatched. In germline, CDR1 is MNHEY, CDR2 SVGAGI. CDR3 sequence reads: CASSRTGATEAFF. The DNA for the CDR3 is TGTGCCAGCAGTCGGACAGGGGCTACCGAGGCTTTCTTT.